The 30 T cell receptor beta chains presented below share a single source sample, sequenced in a study of blood T cell repertoires in COVID-19. TCRdb's table, derived via immunoSEQ multiplex PCR, lists solely in-frame clones and lacks some. Of hundreds of thousands of clones detected, more than 70% appear once; the ten largest clones hold around 7.9%. Sequencing was performed on peripheral blood. Receptor source: a woman in her 70s with COVID-19, enrolled during active disease.

This clone has a single count. The rearrangement uses TRBV19 and TRBJ2-7; 10 bases fit TRBD1. CDR3 length: 16 amino acids. Germline V lookup: CDR1 LNHDA, CDR2 SQIVND (reference sequence). Germline trimming cut 5 bases from V and 2 bases from J; bases unmatched to any gene: 9. DNA for the CDR3: TGTGCCAGTAGTCCAGCTTGGACAGGGGGGGCCTACGAGCAGTACTTC. Its protein product is CASSPAWTGGAYEQYF.

The chain couples TRBV4-2 to TRBJ2-7, with a possible D match to TRBD1 (6 bases). V was clipped by 6 bases and J by 2 bases, with 11 bases between them. CDR3 length equals 13 residues. The germline CDR1 and CDR2 sequences are LGHNA and YNFKEQ. The chain's CDR3 is CASRLDRTYEQYF. The CDR3 coding sequence is TGTGCCAGCAGGCTAGACAGGACCTACGAGCAGTACTTC.

The rearrangement links TRBV4-1 to TRBJ1-2; D may be TRBD1 (5 bases). Germline CDR1 and CDR2: MGHRA and YSYEKL. The V gene lost 0 bases and the J gene lost 4 bases, with 18 bases spanning the gap. The CDR3 runs to 17 residues. CDR3 loop: CASSQDESTETSYGYTF. CDR3 in DNA: TGCGCCAGCAGCCAAGATGAATCGACAGAGACCAGCTATGGCTACACCTTC.

This chain joins TRBV7-8 and TRBJ2-4, with D maybe TRBD1 (7 bases). V was pared by 1 base and J by 4 bases, with 14 bases between. The germline CDR1 and CDR2 sequences are SGHVS and FQNEAQ. The CDR3 extends over 16 amino acids. CDR3 DNA sequence: TGTGCCAGCAGCTTAGGACAGGGAGGCGGTAAAAACATTCAGTACTTC. It specifies CASSLGQGGGKNIQYF.

The rearrangement uses TRBV9 and TRBJ1-1, with D possibly being TRBD1 (6 bases). The CDR3 is 14 amino acids. Germline CDR1 and CDR2: SGDLS and YYNGEE. Between the trimmed V and J ends, which lost 6 bases and 2 bases, there was a span of 14 bases. The CDR3 nucleotides read TGTGCCAGCAATGGGGGACACCCCAACACTGAAGCTTTCTTT. This gives the protein CASNGGHPNTEAFF.

This chain uses TRBV5-6 with TRBJ1-2; D is unresolved. V dropped 4 bases and J dropped 12 bases, with 13 bases sitting between them. The length of the CDR3 is 11 residues. CDR1 SGHDT and CDR2 YYEEEE come from the germline V gene. This CDR3 reads CASSVGGQDTF. Here the CDR3 DNA reads TGTGCCAGCAGCGTAGGAGGTCAGGACACCTTC.

The V gene is TRBV27, the J gene TRBJ2-3; 7 bases line up with TRBD1. This CDR3 is built from 15 residues. The ends lost 10 bases at V and 0 bases at J; junction bases unmatched: 10. Germline CDR1 and CDR2: MNHEY and SMNVEV (reference sequence). The CDR3 spells CATNSQGSSTDTQYF. The CDR3, as DNA: TGTGCCACCAACTCACAGGGGTCGAGCACAGATACGCAGTATTTT.

CDR3 loop: CASSFVAGGPSETQYF. CDR3 sequence (DNA): TGTGCCAGCAGCTTCGTAGCGGGGGGGCCCTCAGAGACCCAGTACTTC. The chain carries TRBV7-3 and TRBJ2-5, with 11 bases fitting TRBD2. The junction had 7 bases not matched to a gene; V was cut back by 3 bases and J by 4 bases. CDR1 and CDR2 from the germline V gene are SGHTA and FQGTGA. The CDR3 has 16 amino acids.

The chain couples TRBV7-9 to TRBJ2-3; TRBD2 matches at 7 bases. Per the germline V gene, CDR1 is SEHNR and CDR2 is FQNEAQ (reference sequence). The ends lost 8 bases at V and 4 bases at J; junction bases unmatched: 12. This CDR3 region has 15 residues. CDR3 region: CASSLGQGGSDTQYF. CDR3 in DNA: TGTGCCAGCTCTCTTGGGCAGGGAGGGTCAGATACGCAGTATTTT.

The chain uses TRBV19 and TRBJ2-2; D possibly corresponds to TRBD1 (5 bases). Per germline, CDR1 LNHDA and CDR2 SQIVND (reference sequence). V was shortened by 5 bases and J by 5 bases, with 9 bases between the two germline ends. The CDR3 contains 13 residues. The CDR3 DNA is TGTGCCAGTAGTCCAGGGTATACCGGGGAGCTGTTTTTT. The encoded protein is CASSPGYTGELFF. Combining the CDR3 with reference TRBV19 and TRBJ2-2 gives the whole variable domain DGGITQSPKYLFRKEGQNVTLSCEQNLNHDAMYWYRQDPGQGLRLIYYSQIVNDFQKGDIAEGYSVSREKKESFPLTVTSAQKNPTAFYLCASSPGYTGELFFGEGSRLTVL.

The V call is TRBV9, the J call TRBJ1-4, with D possibly matching TRBD1 (5 bases). This CDR3 contains 15 residues. Trimming shortened V by 0 bases and J by 4 bases, and 10 bases separated the two germline ends. CDR1 SGDLS and CDR2 YYNGEE come from the germline V gene. The CDR3 bases are TGTGCCAGCAGCGTAGCTTGGGGGGATAATGAAAAACTGTTTTTT. Protein: CASSVAWGDNEKLFF.

The V gene is TRBV6-1, the J gene TRBJ1-4, with D unresolved. CDR1 MNHNS and CDR2 SASEGT come from the germline V gene. Trimming removed 5 bases from V and 1 base from J, with 11 bases in between. This CDR3 spans 15 amino acids. The chain's CDR3 is CASSQASGTNEKLFF. The DNA of the CDR3 is TGTGCCAGCAGTCAGGCTAGCGGAACTAATGAAAAACTGTTTTTT.

The chain employs TRBV7-8 and TRBJ2-1; 7 bases map to TRBD2. Germline-derived CDR1 and CDR2 are SGHVS and FQNEAQ. The CDR3 length is 16 residues. V shed 2 bases, J shed 0 bases, and the junction held 4 bases outside the gene matches. The CDR3 DNA reads as TGTGCCAGCAGCTTACGAAGCGGGGTCTCCTACAATGAGCAGTTCTTC. Translated: CASSLRSGVSYNEQFF.

The gene calls are TRBV10-1 and TRBJ2-3, with TRBD1 as a possible D gene (6 bases). Between the trimmed V and J ends, which lost 4 bases and 0 bases, there was a span of 8 bases. Germline V CDR1 and CDR2: WNHNN, SYGVQD (reference sequence). CDR3 length: 14 residues. Here the CDR3 reads CASSGQASTDTQYF. The CDR3 DNA reads TGCGCCAGCAGTGGACAGGCTAGCACAGATACGCAGTATTTT.

V is TRBV9 and J is TRBJ2-1; TRBD1 agrees at 10 bases. Germline V gene data show CDR1 as SGDLS and CDR2 as YYNGEE. This CDR3 is 14 amino acids long. Trimming removed 7 bases from V and 9 bases from J; junction bases left unmatched: 10. The DNA of the CDR3 is TGTGCCAGCCGTCGGACAGGGGGTATGGGTGAGCAGTTCTTC. Protein sequence: CASRRTGGMGEQFF.

V is TRBV5-1 and J is TRBJ1-6; D remains ambiguous. This CDR3 spans 15 amino acids. Germline-derived CDR1 and CDR2 are SGHRS and YFSETQ. The V end lost 0 bases, the J end lost 9 bases, and 13 bases lay between the germline ends. CDR3 nucleotides: TGCGCCAGCAGCTTGGAGCGGCCGGGGAGTTCACCCCTCCACTTT. Translating it yields CASSLERPGSSPLHF.

V and J are TRBV15 and TRBJ2-1, with 8 bases lining up with TRBD2. The germline V gene encodes CDR1 LNHNV and CDR2 YYDKDF (reference sequence). The ends lost 8 bases at V and 6 bases at J; junction bases unmatched: 6. CDR3 length: 13 amino acids. The CDR3 bases are TGTGCCACCGGGGCGGGGGGCCTCAATGAGCAGTTCTTC. Protein product: CATGAGGLNEQFF. The entire variable domain, with the rest obtained from reference TRBV15 and TRBJ2-1, is as follows: DAMVIQNPRYQVTQFGKPVTLSCSQTLNHNVMYWYQQKSSQAPKLLFHYYDKDFNNEADTPDNFQSRRPNTSFCFLDIRSPGLGDTAMYLCATGAGGLNEQFFGPGTRLTVL.

The chain joins TRBV19 to TRBJ1-2; the D is unclear. Germline CDR1 reads LNHDA; CDR2 reads SQIVND (reference sequence). V dropped 5 bases and J dropped 5 bases, with 18 bases sitting between them. This CDR3 spans 15 amino acids. Here the CDR3 DNA reads TGTGCCAGTAGTCTTGGTGGGCAGATCCCATATGGCTACACCTTC. The encoded protein is CASSLGGQIPYGYTF.

The chain joins TRBV30 to TRBJ1-4; 7 nucleotides line up with TRBD1. There are 14 residues in the CDR3. Germline trimming cut 2 bases from V and 5 bases from J; bases unmatched to any gene: 5. From germline, CDR1 is GTSNPN and CDR2 SVGIG (reference sequence). The CDR3 loop is CAWSPGQWNEKLFF. The CDR3 nucleotides read TGTGCCTGGAGTCCGGGACAGTGGAATGAAAAACTGTTTTTT.

The rearrangement joins TRBV6-4 to TRBJ2-1; D ambiguous. The germline V gene has CDR1 MRHNA and CDR2 SNTAGT. The CDR3 runs 11 residues. V was cut by 0 bases and J by 8 bases, with 2 bases left in between. CDR3 sequence reads: CASSDSYEQFF. The CDR3 DNA reads TGTGCCAGCAGTGACTCCTATGAGCAGTTCTTC.

The genes are TRBV20-1 and TRBJ1-1; D is ambiguous. The V gene lost 3 bases and the J gene lost 5 bases, with 13 bases spanning the gap. This CDR3 is built from 13 residues. Germline V CDR1 and CDR2: DFQATT, SNEGSKA (reference sequence). CDR3 coding DNA: TGCAGTGCTAGTGGGGAAGGGAGGACTGAAGCTTTCTTT. Its translation is CSASGEGRTEAFF.

V is TRBV19 and J is TRBJ1-2; 7 nucleotides align to TRBD1. The V and J ends lost 7 bases and 7 bases, in that order; junction bases with no gene match: 9. Germline V lookup: CDR1 LNHDA, CDR2 SQIVND (reference sequence). The CDR3 spans 13 residues. The CDR3: CASNPLTGFGYTF. In nucleotides, the CDR3 is TGTGCCAGTAACCCTTTGACAGGGTTTGGCTACACCTTC.

The chain carries TRBV29-1 and TRBJ1-1, with a possible D match to TRBD1 (6 bases). Germline CDR1 is SQVTM and CDR2 is ANQGSEA. The CDR3 runs to 13 residues. V lost 7 bases and J 0 bases, leaving 12 bases between the germline ends. The CDR3 sequence: CSAGGQMNTEAFF. CDR3 nucleotides: TGCAGCGCCGGGGGGCAAATGAACACTGAAGCTTTCTTT.

J is TRBJ1-5 and V is TRBV5-6; 8 bases fit TRBD1. This CDR3 has 13 amino acids. Germline CDR1 SGHDT, CDR2 YYEEEE. J was trimmed by 7 bases and V by 4 bases; bases with no gene match: 4. In DNA, the CDR3 is TGTGCCAGCAGCCCTGGGACAGGCCAGCCCCAGCATTTT. Residues: CASSPGTGQPQHF.

This clone was seen only a few times. The J gene is TRBJ1-5, the V gene TRBV30, with D perhaps TRBD1 (6 bases). V lost 1 base, J lost 8 bases, and 12 bases lay in between. In germline, CDR1 is GTSNPN, CDR2 SVGIG (reference sequence). The CDR3 covers 13 residues. The CDR3 DNA follows: TGTGCCTGGAGTGGAGGGGGAGTAGAGCCCCAGCATTTT. Protein: CAWSGGGVEPQHF.

Notes on this clone: This sample also contains other DNA sequences that code for the same CDR3. V gene TRBV5-1 combines with J gene TRBJ1-1; D is undetermined. V was shortened by 0 bases and J by 0 bases, with 6 bases between the two germline ends. The CDR3 spans 14 residues. The V gene's germline CDR1 is SGHRS and CDR2 YFSETQ. CDR3 coding DNA: TGCGCCAGCAGCTTGGACAGCATGAACACTGAAGCTTTCTTT. It translates to CASSLDSMNTEAFF. Filled out from reference TRBV5-1 and TRBJ1-1, the complete variable domain reads KAGVTQTPRYLIKTRGQQVTLSCSPISGHRSVSWYQQTPGQGLQFLFEYFSETQRNKGNFPGRFSGRQFSNSRSEMNVSTLELGDSALYLCASSLDSMNTEAFFGQGTRLTVV.

This rearrangement joins TRBV5-4 to TRBJ2-7; D gene unclear. Trimming took off 2 bases at V and 0 bases at J, with 3 bases between the two ends. This CDR3 is built from 12 residues. CDR1 and CDR2 (germline): SGHNT, YYREEE (reference sequence). Written as DNA, the CDR3 is TGTGCCAGCAGCTTCGGCTCCTACGAGCAGTACTTC. Residues: CASSFGSYEQYF. Full variable domain (remainder filled in from reference TRBV5-4 and TRBJ2-7): ETGVTQSPTHLIKTRGQQVTLRCSSQSGHNTVSWYQQALGQGPQFIFQYYREEENGRGNFPPRFSGLQFPNYSSELNVNALELDDSALYLCASSFGSYEQYFGPGTRLTVT.

CDR3 coding DNA: TGTGCCAGCAGTTACTACGGTATGAACACTGAAGCTTTCTTT. Translating gives CASSYYGMNTEAFF. The V call is TRBV6-5, the J call TRBJ1-1; D gene ambiguous. From germline, CDR1 is MNHEY and CDR2 SVGAGI. The length of the CDR3 is 14 residues. Trimming cost V 1 base and J 0 bases, with 6 bases left between them.

The DNA of the CDR3 is TGCAGCGTTCCACGGGACAGGGCGCCTGGCTACACCTTC. Translating it yields CSVPRDRAPGYTF. This chain connects TRBV29-1 to TRBJ1-2; 9 nucleotides match TRBD1. V lost 5 bases, J lost 7 bases, and 8 bases stayed unmatched. This CDR3 contains 13 residues. Germline V gene lookup returns CDR1 SQVTM and CDR2 ANQGSEA. The entire variable domain, with the rest obtained from reference TRBV29-1 and TRBJ1-2, is as follows: SAVISQKPSRDICQRGTSLTIQCQVDSQVTMMFWYRQQPGQSLTLIATANQGSEATYESGFVIDKFPISRPNLTFSTLTVSNMSPEDSSIYLCSVPRDRAPGYTFGSGTRLTVV.

V and J are TRBV6-1 and TRBJ1-5; no firm D call. Germline-derived CDR1 and CDR2 are MNHNS and SASEGT. V lost 2 bases and J lost 4, with 6 bases in between. The CDR3 is 13 amino acids. The CDR3 reads CASSERENQPQHF. In DNA, the CDR3 is TGTGCCAGCAGTGAAAGGGAGAATCAGCCCCAGCATTTT.